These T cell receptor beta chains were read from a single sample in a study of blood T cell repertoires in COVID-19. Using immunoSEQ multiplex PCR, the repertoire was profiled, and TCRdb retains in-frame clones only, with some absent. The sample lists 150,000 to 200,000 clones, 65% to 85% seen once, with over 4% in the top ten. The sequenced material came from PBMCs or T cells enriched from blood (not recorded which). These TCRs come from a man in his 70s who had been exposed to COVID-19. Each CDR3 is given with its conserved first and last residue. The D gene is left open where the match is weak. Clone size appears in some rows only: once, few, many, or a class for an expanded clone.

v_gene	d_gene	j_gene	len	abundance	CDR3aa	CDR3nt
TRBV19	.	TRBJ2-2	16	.	CASSIKSPSNTGELFF	TGTGCCAGTAGTATAAAAAGCCCGAGCAACACCGGGGAGCTGTTTTTT
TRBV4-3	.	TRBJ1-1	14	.	CASSQTRSSTEAFF	TGCGCCAGCAGCCAGACAAGAAGCAGCACTGAAGCTTTCTTT
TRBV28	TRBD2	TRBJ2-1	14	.	CASFSSGSLNEQFF	TGTGCCAGCTTTTCCAGCGGGAGTCTTAATGAGCAGTTCTTC
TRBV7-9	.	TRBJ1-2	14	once	CASSLVGGSYGYTF	TGTGCCAGCAGCTTAGTTGGGGGGTCCTATGGCTACACCTTC
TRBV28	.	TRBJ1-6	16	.	CASSLPRTENNSPLHF	TGTGCCAGCAGCCTACCTAGGACAGAAAATAATTCACCCCTCCACTTT
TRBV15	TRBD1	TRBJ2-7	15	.	CATSRATGGPYEQYF	TGTGCCACCAGCAGAGCCACAGGGGGCCCCTACGAGCAGTACTTC
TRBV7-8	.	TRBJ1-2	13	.	CASRGGQAYGYTF	TGTGCCAGCAGGGGGGGGCAGGCCTATGGCTACACCTTC
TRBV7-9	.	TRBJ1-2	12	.	CASTRTPYGYTF	TGTGCCAGCACCCGGACACCATATGGCTACACCTTC
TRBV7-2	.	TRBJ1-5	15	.	CASSLWGGRNQPQHF	TGTGCCAGCAGCTTATGGGGGGGGCGAAATCAGCCCCAGCATTTT
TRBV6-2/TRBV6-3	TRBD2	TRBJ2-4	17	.	CASSYLAGREALNIQYF	TGTGCCAGCAGTTACTTAGCGGGACGCGAGGCGCTAAACATTCAGTACTTC
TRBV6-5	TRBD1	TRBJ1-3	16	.	CASSFTGTGDGNTIYF	TGTGCCAGCAGTTTCACCGGGACAGGGGACGGAAACACCATATATTTT
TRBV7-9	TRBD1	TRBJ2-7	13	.	CASSPGTGGEQYF	TGTGCCAGCAGCCCCGGGACAGGGGGCGAGCAGTACTTC
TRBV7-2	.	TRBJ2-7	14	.	CASSLSQGAYEQYF	TGTGCCAGCAGCCTCTCCCAAGGAGCCTACGAGCAGTACTTC
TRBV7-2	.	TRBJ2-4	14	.	CASSLNRVSNIQYF	TGTGCCAGCAGCCTCAACAGGGTATCAAACATTCAGTACTTC
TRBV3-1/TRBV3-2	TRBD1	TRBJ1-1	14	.	CASSSRTGLTEAFF	TGTGCCAGCAGCTCCCGGACAGGCTTAACTGAAGCTTTCTTT
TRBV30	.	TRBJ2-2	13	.	CAWRPSGLGELFF	TGTGCCTGGAGGCCCTCAGGGTTAGGGGAGCTGTTTTTT
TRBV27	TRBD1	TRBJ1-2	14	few	CASSFGHRGYGYTF	TGTGCCAGCAGTTTCGGGCACAGGGGCTATGGCTACACCTTC
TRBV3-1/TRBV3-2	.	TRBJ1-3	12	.	CASSPGGNTIYF	TGTGCCAGCAGCCCGGGAGGAAACACCATATATTTT
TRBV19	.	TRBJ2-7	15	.	CASSNEAVGSYEQYF	TGTGCCAGTAGTAACGAGGCGGTGGGTTCCTACGAGCAGTACTTC
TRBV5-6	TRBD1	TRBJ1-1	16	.	CASSLPETGGNTEAFF	TGTGCCAGCAGCCTTCCGGAGACAGGGGGCAACACTGAAGCTTTCTTT
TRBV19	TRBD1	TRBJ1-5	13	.	CASLGTGRGAQHF	TGTGCCAGTTTGGGGACAGGGAGGGGAGCCCAGCATTTT
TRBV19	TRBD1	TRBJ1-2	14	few	CASSILRQGSGYTF	TGTGCCAGTAGTATCCTGAGACAGGGTAGTGGCTACACCTTC
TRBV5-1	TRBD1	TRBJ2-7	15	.	CASAARDRGSYEQYF	TGCGCCTCGGCGGCACGGGACAGGGGGTCCTACGAGCAGTACTTC
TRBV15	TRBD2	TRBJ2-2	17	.	CATSRGGTSANTGELFF	TGTGCCACCAGCAGAGGTGGGACTAGCGCGAACACCGGGGAGCTGTTTTTT
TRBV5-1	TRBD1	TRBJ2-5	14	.	CASSSTDRAETQYF	TGCGCCAGCAGCTCTACAGACAGGGCGGAGACCCAGTACTTC
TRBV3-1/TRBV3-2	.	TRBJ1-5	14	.	CASSPGVLNQPQHF	TGTGCCAGCAGCCCCGGGGTCCTCAATCAGCCCCAGCATTTT
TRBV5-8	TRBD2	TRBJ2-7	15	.	CASSLGTSGFYEQYF	TGTGCCAGCAGCTTGGGAACTAGCGGTTTTTACGAGCAGTACTTC
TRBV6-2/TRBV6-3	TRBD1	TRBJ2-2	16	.	CASSPSGTANTGELFF	TGTGCCAGCAGCCCTTCCGGGACAGCGAACACCGGGGAGCTGTTTTTT
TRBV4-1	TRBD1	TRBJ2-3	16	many	CASSFDRTGGMNTQYF	TGCGCCAGCAGCTTTGACAGGACAGGGGGGATGAATACGCAGTATTTT
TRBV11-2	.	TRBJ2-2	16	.	CASSLHAGSNTGELFF	TGTGCCAGCAGCTTACATGCGGGATCGAACACCGGGGAGCTGTTTTTT
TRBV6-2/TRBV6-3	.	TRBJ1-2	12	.	CASSFGQYGYTF	TGTGCCAGCAGTTTCGGACAGTATGGCTACACCTTC
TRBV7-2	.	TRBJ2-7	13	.	CASSLSPTYEQYF	TGTGCCAGCAGCTTATCTCCTACCTACGAGCAGTACTTC
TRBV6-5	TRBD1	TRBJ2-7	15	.	CASSYVGTGLDEQYF	TGTGCCAGCAGTTATGTCGGGACAGGGTTAGACGAGCAGTACTTC
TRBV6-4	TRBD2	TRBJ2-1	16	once	CASSDSGAGGPNEQFF	TGTGCCAGCAGTGACTCGGGAGCGGGAGGGCCCAATGAGCAGTTCTTC
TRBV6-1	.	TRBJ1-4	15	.	CASSDRVSTNEKLFF	TGTGCCAGCAGTGACAGGGTTTCCACTAATGAAAAACTGTTTTTT
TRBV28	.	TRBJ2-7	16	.	CASSPPRGSSSYEQYF	TGTGCCAGCAGTCCCCCGAGAGGTTCGAGCTCCTACGAGCAGTACTTC
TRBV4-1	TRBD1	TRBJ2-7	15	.	CASSQGTGTTYEQYF	TGCGCCAGCAGCCAAGGGACAGGAACCACCTACGAGCAGTACTTC
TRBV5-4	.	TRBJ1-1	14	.	CASSSTQGVTEAFF	TGTGCCAGCAGCTCTACACAGGGTGTCACTGAAGCTTTCTTT
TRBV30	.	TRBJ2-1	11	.	CAWSDSSEQFF	TGTGCCTGGAGTGACAGTAGTGAGCAGTTCTTC
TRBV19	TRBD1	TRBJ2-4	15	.	CASNLGWDSKNIQYF	TGTGCCAGTAACCTTGGGTGGGACAGTAAAAACATTCAGTACTTC
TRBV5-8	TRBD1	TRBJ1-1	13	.	CASSSQGVTEAFF	TGTGCCAGCAGCTCTCAGGGGGTTACTGAAGCTTTCTTT
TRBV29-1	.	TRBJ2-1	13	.	CSVGAGSYNEQFF	TGCAGCGTTGGAGCAGGCTCCTACAATGAGCAGTTCTTC
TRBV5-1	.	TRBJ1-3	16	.	CASSLARQVQGDTIYF	TGCGCCAGCAGCTTGGCCCGGCAGGTCCAAGGGGACACCATATATTTT
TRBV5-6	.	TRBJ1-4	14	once	CASSSGTPREKLFF	TGTGCCAGCAGCTCCGGGACACCACGGGAAAAACTGTTTTTT
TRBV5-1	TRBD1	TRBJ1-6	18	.	CASSLTQRTGGDNSPLHF	TGCGCCAGCAGCTTGACCCAACGGACAGGGGGAGATAATTCACCCCTCCACTTT
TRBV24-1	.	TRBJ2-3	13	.	CATSAGVADTQYF	TGTGCCACCAGTGCCGGAGTGGCAGATACGCAGTATTTT
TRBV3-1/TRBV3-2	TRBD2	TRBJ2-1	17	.	CASSQDRGGLAYNEQFF	TGTGCCAGCAGCCAAGATCGGGGGGGGCTGGCCTACAATGAGCAGTTCTTC
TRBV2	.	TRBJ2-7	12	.	CASSDHSYEQYF	TGTGCCAGCAGTGATCACTCCTACGAGCAGTACTTC
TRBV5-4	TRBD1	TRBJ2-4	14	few	CASSSQGGQNIQYF	TGTGCCAGCAGCTCACAGGGGGGCCAAAACATTCAGTACTTC
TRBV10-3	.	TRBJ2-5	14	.	CAISERGGRETQYF	TGTGCCATCAGTGAAAGGGGGGGCAGAGAGACCCAGTACTTC
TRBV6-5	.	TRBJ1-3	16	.	CASSYDSLSSGNTIYF	TGTGCCAGCAGTTATGACAGCTTGAGCTCTGGAAACACCATATATTTT
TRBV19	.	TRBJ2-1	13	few	CASSTGNRGEQFF	TGTGCCAGTAGTACAGGGAACCGAGGTGAGCAGTTCTTC
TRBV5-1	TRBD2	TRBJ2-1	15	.	CASSLVTSGSNEQFF	TGCGCCAGCAGCTTGGTAACTAGCGGGAGCAATGAGCAGTTCTTC
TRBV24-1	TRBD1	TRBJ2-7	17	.	CATSDPTRGQGLYEQYF	TGTGCCACCAGTGACCCGACTCGGGGACAGGGCTTATACGAGCAGTACTTC